The 27 T cell receptor beta chains below were found in one sample sequenced in a study of T cell repertoires in cytomegalovirus infection (dated by TCRdb to between 2019 and 2020). Reads for this sample came from an Illumina HiSeq 1500. TCRdb handled the public reads itself, with Q25 trimming in fastp and clone calling in MiXCR, and kept productive beta chains. Each record represents a unique CDR3 protein, reported with the most common genes and DNA among its rows. In this sample the table shows around 440,000 distinct CDR3 sequences, approximately 10% of which occur a single time. The top ten clones comprise roughly 10% of the sample. The sequencing input was PBMCs. The receptors here all came from a human donor in good health (CMV status not recorded). Some clones in this sample may be carry-over from other donors' samples.

This clonotype showed up just a few times. Here the CDR3 reads CASSVSQGSYEQYF. CDR3 in DNA: TGTGCCAGCAGCGTGTCACAGGGTTCCTACGAGCAGTACTTC. The chain links TRBV13 to TRBJ2-7, with a weak D call TRBD1 (6 bases). The CDR3 is 14 amino acids. The V and J ends lost 5 bases and 1 base respectively, with 12 bases between them. Per germline, CDR1 PRHDT and CDR2 FYEKMQ (reference sequence). Filled out from reference TRBV13 and TRBJ2-7, the complete variable domain reads AAGVIQSPRHLIKEKRETATLKCYPIPRHDTVYWYQQGPGQDPQFLISFYEKMQSDKGSIPDRFSAQQFSDYHSELNMSSLELGDSALYFCASSVSQGSYEQYFGPGTRLTVT.

This clonotype was observed a few times. The rearrangement links TRBV2 to TRBJ1-2, with unresolved D. Trimming stripped 7 bases from V and 7 bases from J, with 16 bases between. The CDR3 has 13 amino acids. The germline V gene encodes CDR1 SNHLY and CDR2 FYNNEI. This chain's CDR3 is CASKRESGGGYTF. For the CDR3, the DNA is TGTGCCAGCAAGAGGGAATCAGGCGGTGGCTACACCTTC.

This clonotype was observed many times. V gene TRBV6-2 or TRBV6-3 combines with J gene TRBJ2-1; 12 bases fit TRBD1. The CDR3 is 15 residues long. Trimming cost V 6 bases and J 8 bases; bases outside gene matches: 8. Germline V lookup: CDR1 MNHEY, CDR2 SVGEGT. CDR3 region: CASSRDRGLMDEQFF. In DNA form, the CDR3 reads TGTGCCAGCAGCCGGGACAGGGGGCTAATGGATGAGCAGTTCTTC.

This clonotype was observed many times. CDR3 nucleotide sequence: TGTGCCAGCAGCTTGGATCTGGGAATGACCGGGGAGCTGTTTTTT. Protein: CASSLDLGMTGELFF. The chain has TRBV5-5 and TRBJ2-2; D gene unclear. Germline V CDR1 and CDR2: SGHKS, YYEKEE (reference sequence). CDR3 length equals 15 residues. Trimming removed 0 bases from V and 5 bases from J, with 11 bases in between. Filled out from reference TRBV5-5 and TRBJ2-2, the complete variable domain reads DAGVTQSPTHLIKTRGQQVTLRCSPISGHKSVSWYQQVLGQGPQFIFQYYEKEERGRGNFPDRFSARQFPNYSSELNVNALLLGDSALYLCASSLDLGMTGELFFGEGSRLTVL.

This clonotype has a count of ten or more. The chain is built from TRBV7-2 and TRBJ2-2, with TRBD2 as a possible D gene (5 bases). The CDR3 runs to 15 residues. Germline V gives CDR1 SGHTA, CDR2 FQGNSA. Trimming left V 2 bases short and J 3 bases short, with 10 bases between. CDR3 coding DNA: TGTGCCAGCAGCTTATCTAGGACTTACACCGGGGAGCTGTTTTTT. As protein: CASSLSRTYTGELFF.

There are many counts of this clonotype. The genes are TRBV7-8 and TRBJ2-6; D remains unclear. Trimming took 5 bases from V and 7 from J, leaving 15 bases between them. The CDR3 runs to 15 residues. The germline gives CDR1 SGHVS, CDR2 FQNEAQ. DNA of the CDR3: TGTGCCAGCAGCATAAGGGTCCCTCAAGCCAACGTCCTGACTTTC. Translation gives CASSIRVPQANVLTF.

The J gene is TRBJ1-1, the V gene TRBV3-1; D is unresolved. CDR3 length equals 14 residues. Trimming shortened V by 5 bases and J by 1 base, and 11 bases separated the two germline ends. Germline V CDR1 and CDR2: LGHDT, YNNKEL (reference sequence). CDR3 in DNA: TGTGCCAGCAGCGGGTGGGCAGAGAACACTGAAGCTTTCTTT. This sequence encodes CASSGWAENTEAFF.

This clonotype has a handful of counts. V and J are TRBV24-1 and TRBJ2-2; 14 nucleotides match TRBD2. Germline CDR1 is KGHDR and CDR2 is SFDVKD. The CDR3 sequence is 18 residues long. The trim removed 4 bases at V and 3 bases at J, leaving 6 bases unmatched. CDR3: CATSDSGLAGGHTGELFF. As DNA, the CDR3 is TGTGCCACCAGTGACTCCGGACTAGCGGGAGGTCACACCGGGGAGCTGTTTTTT.

This clonotype was observed many times. The DNA of the CDR3 is TGTGCCAGCAGCTTATTGACAGGGTCGGACTATGGCTACACCTTC. This translates into CASSLLTGSDYGYTF. The genes are TRBV7-9 and TRBJ1-2, with 7 bases fitting TRBD1. Trimming cost V 2 bases and J 3 bases; bases outside gene matches: 6. Germline V lookup: CDR1 SEHNR, CDR2 FQNEAQ (reference sequence). This CDR3 has 15 amino acids.

Many counts were recorded for this clonotype. The chain combines TRBV7-2 with TRBJ2-3; TRBD2 aligns across 8 bases. CDR3 length: 12 amino acids. Germline lookup yields CDR1 SGHTA and CDR2 FQGNSA. Trimming removed 4 bases from V and 11 bases from J; junction bases left unmatched: 5. Here the CDR3 reads CASSSQAGGQYF. DNA for the CDR3: TGTGCCAGCAGCTCCCAGGCGGGAGGGCAGTATTTT.

The chain couples TRBV7-9 to TRBJ2-1, with 10 bases aligning to TRBD2. V dropped 4 bases and J dropped 3; count of bases not matched to a gene: 9. CDR1 is SEHNR and CDR2 is FQNEAQ in the germline V gene (reference sequence). CDR3 length: 17 residues. CDR3 sequence: CASSSKAGGPGYNEQFF. The CDR3, as DNA: TGTGCCAGCAGCTCGAAAGCGGGGGGGCCTGGCTACAATGAGCAGTTCTTC.

This clonotype has a handful of counts. The V call is TRBV20-1, the J call TRBJ2-7; D perhaps matches TRBD2 (6 bases). The CDR3 has 15 amino acids. V gave up 0 bases and J gave up 2 bases, with 14 bases separating them. Germline V gene sequence: CDR1 DFQATT, CDR2 SNEGSKA (reference sequence). Written as DNA, the CDR3 is TGCAGTGCTAGAGACGCCGGGACTTACACCTACGAGCAGTACTTC. Residues: CSARDAGTYTYEQYF.

This clonotype was counted at least ten times. The chain uses TRBV3-1 and TRBJ1-6; D gene uncertain. Germline CDR1 LGHDT, CDR2 YNNKEL (reference sequence). V was shortened by 1 base and J by 7 bases, with 8 bases between the two germline ends. This CDR3 has 14 residues. CDR3 coding DNA: TGTGCCAGCAGCCAAGCAGTTACGAATTCACCCCTCCACTTT. Translated: CASSQAVTNSPLHF.

This clonotype appeared many times. V and J are TRBV7-3 and TRBJ2-1, with 9 bases matching TRBD2. Trimming removed 2 bases from V and 6 bases from J; junction bases left unmatched: 11. Germline CDR1 is SGHTA and CDR2 is FQGTGA. This CDR3 contains 17 residues. CDR3 region: CASSLSLPSGVGNEQFF. DNA for the CDR3: TGTGCCAGCAGCTTATCCCTCCCTAGCGGGGTGGGCAATGAGCAGTTCTTC.

The rearrangement links TRBV2 to TRBJ1-1; 7 bases fit TRBD1. The V gene end was trimmed by 4 bases and the J gene end by 3 bases; junction bases not matched to a gene: 5. Looked up from germline, CDR1 is SNHLY and CDR2 is FYNNEI. The CDR3 contains 14 residues. The DNA for the CDR3 is TGTGCCAGCAGTGGTGGACAGGCGGACACTGAAGCTTTCTTT. Amino acid sequence: CASSGGQADTEAFF.

This clonotype was observed at least ten times. The chain carries TRBV7-3 and TRBJ2-1; 9 nucleotides line up with TRBD1. This CDR3 contains 16 residues. Looked up from germline, CDR1 is SGHTA and CDR2 is FQGTGA. V lost 5 bases, J lost 4 bases, and 9 bases stayed unmatched. The CDR3 loop reads CASSRDDRGLYNEQFF. CDR3 DNA: TGTGCCAGCAGCCGTGACGACAGGGGGTTATACAATGAGCAGTTCTTC.

The sample holds a few counts of this clonotype. This chain joins TRBV28 and TRBJ1-2; 10 bases are shared with TRBD1. V was clipped by 4 bases and J by 7 bases; unmatched bases: 6. The CDR3 is made up of 14 amino acids. The germline V gene encodes CDR1 MDHEN and CDR2 SYDVKM. The CDR3 coding sequence is TGTGCCAGCAGTTCGGGACAGGGGAAGGGTGGCTACACCTTC. It specifies CASSSGQGKGGYTF.

The chain couples TRBV7-8 to TRBJ2-3, with D possibly matching TRBD2 (5 bases). The germline V gene encodes CDR1 SGHVS and CDR2 FQNEAQ. Trimming stripped 3 bases from V and 3 bases from J, with 25 bases between. The CDR3 is 19 amino acids. Here the CDR3 reads CASSFPGPAEVIWTDTQYF. In DNA, the CDR3 is TGTGCCAGCAGCTTTCCTGGACCAGCGGAAGTGATCTGGACAGATACGCAGTATTTT.

This clonotype was seen more than once but under ten times. The chain employs TRBV6-5 and TRBJ2-7; no definite D call. Germline assignment: CDR1 MNHEY and CDR2 SVGAGI. V was pared by 0 bases and J by 2 bases, with 8 bases between. The length of the CDR3 is 14 residues. In nucleotides, the CDR3 is TGTGCCAGCAGTTACTCGATTCCTACCTACGAGCAGTACTTC. Encoded protein: CASSYSIPTYEQYF.

This clonotype was picked up many times. The chain has TRBV6-6 and TRBJ2-3; perhaps TRBD2 as D (6 bases). Per the germline V gene, CDR1 is MNHNY and CDR2 is SVGAGI (reference sequence). There are 16 residues in the CDR3. The V end was cut by 0 bases, the J end by 2 bases, with 12 bases between. CDR3 sequence (DNA): TGTGCCAGCAGTTACTCTTTAGCGGAGGCCACAGATACGCAGTATTTT. Its protein is CASSYSLAEATDTQYF.

V is TRBV5-1 and J is TRBJ2-3, with 9 positions matching TRBD1. Germline CDR1 and CDR2: SGHRS and YFSETQ. The CDR3 is 16 residues long. The ends lost 4 bases at V and 2 bases at J; junction bases unmatched: 8. DNA for the CDR3: TGCGCCAGCAGCCCCAGGGACAGGGTGGCCACAGATACGCAGTATTTT. Translating it yields CASSPRDRVATDTQYF.

This clonotype was recorded at least ten times. The V call is TRBV5-4, the J call TRBJ2-3, with 14 nucleotides matching TRBD2. CDR1 and CDR2 (germline): SGHNT, YYREEE (reference sequence). The CDR3 covers 15 residues. The V gene end was trimmed by 5 bases and the J gene end by 5 bases; junction bases not matched to a gene: 4. The CDR3 sequence is CASRAGTSGGDTQYF. The CDR3 nucleotides read TGTGCCAGCAGGGCCGGGACTAGCGGGGGAGATACGCAGTATTTT.

This clonotype was observed many times. The V and J genes are TRBV28 and TRBJ2-3, with TRBD2 matching 13 bases. Per the germline V gene, CDR1 is MDHEN and CDR2 is SYDVKM. The ends lost 5 bases at V and 0 bases at J; junction bases unmatched: 8. The CDR3 has 18 residues. CDR3 DNA: TGTGCCAGCAGTACTGGACTAGCGGGAGTTACTAGCACAGATACGCAGTATTTT. It is translated as CASSTGLAGVTSTDTQYF.

The chain carries TRBV7-9 and TRBJ2-1; tentatively, D is TRBD1 (7 bases). There are 19 residues in the CDR3. Germline lookup yields CDR1 SEHNR and CDR2 FQNEAQ (reference sequence). Trimming left V 4 bases short and J 5 bases short, with 27 bases between. This CDR3 is CASSSIWRVRQGGDNEQFF. CDR3 nucleotides: TGTGCCAGCAGCTCCATCTGGAGGGTTAGACAGGGAGGAGACAATGAGCAGTTCTTC.

The CDR3 DNA sequence: TGTGCCAGCAGCCCTGGACAGAGAGAAGCTTTCTTT. Translated, it gives CASSPGQREAFF. The rearrangement joins TRBV7-3 to TRBJ1-1; D might be TRBD1 (6 bases). The CDR3 covers 12 residues. CDR1 SGHTA and CDR2 FQGTGA come from the germline V gene. Trimming cost V 5 bases and J 8 bases, with 12 bases left between them.

This clonotype has ten or more counts. V is TRBV4-1 and J is TRBJ2-2; D is possibly TRBD1 or TRBD2 (6 bases each). This CDR3 comprises 15 residues. Germline V gene lookup returns CDR1 MGHRA and CDR2 YSYEKL. Trimming took 5 bases from V and 5 from J, leaving 15 bases between them. In DNA form, the CDR3 reads TGCGCCAGCAGCACCCGGGGGCTAGGGACCGGGGAGCTGTTTTTT. Translation gives CASSTRGLGTGELFF.

In this sample, this clonotype turned up many times. The chain couples TRBV7-8 to TRBJ1-6; D is ambiguous. Germline V gives CDR1 SGHVS, CDR2 FQNEAQ. V dropped 1 base and J dropped 7 bases, with 11 bases sitting between them. The CDR3 sequence is 15 residues long. In DNA, the CDR3 is TGTGCCAGCAGCTTAGTCCGGGCCGGCAATTCACCCCTCCACTTT. Residues: CASSLVRAGNSPLHF.